This record looks at one T cell receptor (beta chain) sequence and its context. Germline CDR1 is MNHNS and CDR2 is SASEGT. The CDR3 has 15 residues. The V segment lost 6 bases and the J segment 6 bases; nucleotides outside the gene matches: 10. The PCR used 60 Vbeta and 13 Jbeta primers. Measured with immunoSEQ multiplex PCR; TCRdb has only the in-frame clones, and not every one. Of under 90,000 clones in the sample, about 75% were seen once. This specimen comes from a study of cytomegalovirus exposure and HLA in healthy donors. The sequence came from a middle-aged man in good health and CMV-seronegative. Sequenced material: PBMCs. The chain combines TRBV6-1 with TRBJ2-1; 8 nucleotides line up with TRBD1. Here the CDR3 DNA reads TGTGCCAGCAGGGCCGGGACAGGAGGACCCAATGAGCAGTTCTTC. Protein product: CASRAGTGGPNEQFF.